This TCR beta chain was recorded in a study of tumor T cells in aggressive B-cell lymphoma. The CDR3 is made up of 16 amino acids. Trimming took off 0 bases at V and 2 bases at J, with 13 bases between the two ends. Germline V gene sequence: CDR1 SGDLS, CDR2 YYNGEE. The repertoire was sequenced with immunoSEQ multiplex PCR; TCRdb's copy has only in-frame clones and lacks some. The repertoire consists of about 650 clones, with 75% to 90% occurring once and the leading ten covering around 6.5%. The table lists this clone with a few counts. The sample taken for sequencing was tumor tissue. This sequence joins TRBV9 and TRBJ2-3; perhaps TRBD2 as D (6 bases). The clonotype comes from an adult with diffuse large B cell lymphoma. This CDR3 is CASSVAEGRNTDTQYF. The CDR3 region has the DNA TGTGCCAGCAGCGTAGCGGAGGGACGGAACACAGATACGCAGTATTTT. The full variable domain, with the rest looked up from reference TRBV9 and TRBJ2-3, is DSGVTQTPKHLITATGQRVTLRCSPRSGDLSVYWYQQSLDQGLQFLIQYYNGEERAKGNILERFSAQQFPDLHSELNLSSLELGDSALYFCASSVAEGRNTDTQYFGPGTRLTVL.